This TCR beta chain was sequenced during a study of tumor-infiltrating lymphocytes in primary liver carcinoma. Overall study context: The patient population consisted of men and women between 30 and 69 years of age. Tumor lesions were T1-T3 N0M0 and spanned roughly 4.2 to 10 cm.

Germline assignment: CDR1 SQVTM and CDR2 ANQGSEA. Trimming took off 6 bases at V and 6 bases at J, with 12 bases between the two ends. This CDR3 spans 11 amino acids. This clonotype was observed at least ten times. Its antigen is unknown. The tissue used was unsorted bulk material of roughly 17-32 mg. RNA and DNA were co-extracted from it with the AllPrep DNA/RNA mini kit. Researchers generated TCR beta cDNA from about 0.5 ug of total RNA, relying on a constant-region primer. What produced the TCR beta libraries was three nested multiplex PCR rounds using slightly modified ARM-PCR. Rounds one and two of PCR, each of 10 cycles, were primed with TRBV1-TRBV30 forward primers and a C-beta reverse primer. Via MiXCR, TCRdb re-called the multiplex PCR reads, giving one row per CDR3 protein. Here the sample spans about 84,000 distinct CDR3 sequences, 72% being singletons. Study observations and caveats: Tumors reached a significantly greater top-250-clone fraction than blood did (p = 0.039).

The clonotype originates from a man in his forties or fifties with primary liver carcinoma and hepatitis B virus infection. Sequencing was carried out using liver tumor tissue from sampling region 1. Subset given: tumor region T1, superior pole. This chain connects TRBV29-1 to TRBJ2-7; D not resolved. The chain's CDR3 is CSVLDVPEQYF. The CDR3 bases are TGCAGCGTCCTGGACGTACCCGAGCAGTACTTC.